This T cell receptor beta chain came from a study of patients and donors after allogeneic stem cell transplantation. This clonotype has just a few counts. There are 14 residues in the CDR3. V was clipped by 6 bases and J by 3 bases; unmatched bases: 7. TCRdb itself ran the RT-PCR reads through MiXCR, one entry per CDR3 protein. Among about 960,000 distinct CDR3 sequences listed, around 17% were seen once. The source material was blood, either unsorted or a sorted T cell fraction (not recorded which). The chain joins TRBV12-3 or TRBV12-4 to TRBJ2-7, with TRBD1 matching 8 bases. The sequence derives from a human donor who was either an allogeneic HSCT recipient or a stem cell or donor lymphocyte infusion donor (not recorded which). It is not recorded whose cells these are; they may come from a transplant donor. The CDR3 DNA follows: TGTGCCAGCAGCCACGACAGGGGCCACTACGAGCAGTACTTC. Amino acids: CASSHDRGHYEQYF.